One sample yielded the 25 T cell receptor beta chains listed below, sequenced in a study of blood T cell repertoires in COVID-19. TCRdb's copy holds only in-frame clones and misses some; the assay was immunoSEQ multiplex PCR. The repertoire holds over 200,000 clones, with around 86% as singletons. The sequencing input was PBMCs or T cells enriched from blood (not recorded which). Source of these receptors: a man younger than 30 who had recovered from COVID-19.

The chain has TRBV6-6 and TRBJ2-1, with D maybe TRBD1 (5 bases). Trimming left V 7 bases short and J 0 bases short, with 16 bases between. The CDR3 is 16 residues long. Germline loops: CDR1 MNHNY, CDR2 SVGAGI (reference sequence). The CDR3 nucleotides are TGTGCCAGCAACCACCGGACAAAGAGCTCCTACAATGAGCAGTTCTTC. Amino acid sequence: CASNHRTKSSYNEQFF.

J is TRBJ2-7 and V is TRBV27; TRBD1 is a possible D gene (5 bases). Trimming left V 2 bases short and J 2 bases short, with 16 bases between. This CDR3 is built from 16 residues. Germline-derived CDR1 and CDR2 are MNHEY and SMNVEV (reference sequence). The CDR3 nucleotides are TGTGCCAGCAGTTTAAGGGTAGGGGCCGTGACCTACGAGCAGTACTTC. This gives the protein CASSLRVGAVTYEQYF.

The chain links TRBV2 to TRBJ2-1, with a weak D call TRBD2 (6 bases). CDR1 and CDR2 from the germline V gene are SNHLY and FYNNEI. The CDR3 extends over 12 amino acids. Trimming took off 6 bases at V and 6 bases at J, with 9 bases between the two ends. In DNA form, the CDR3 reads TGTGCCAGCAGGAGGGACTCCAATGAGCAGTTCTTC. It codes for CASRRDSNEQFF.

There are a few counts of this clone. The chain combines TRBV25-1 with TRBJ2-2, with 8 bases identical to TRBD1. J gave up 5 bases and V 4 bases, and 3 bases lay outside the gene matches. CDR1 MGHDK and CDR2 SYGVNS come from the germline V gene. The CDR3 extends over 14 amino acids. The CDR3 region is CASSGQGRTGELFF. CDR3 DNA: TGTGCCAGCAGTGGACAGGGGCGGACCGGGGAGCTGTTTTTT.

CDR3 bases: TGTGCTAGTGGTTTGGTAAGGTCCGGGTTTTCGATGGGTGAAGCTTTCTTT. Translating gives CASGLVRSGFSMGEAFF. The genes are TRBV12-5 and TRBJ1-1; no reliable D call. The CDR3 sequence is 17 residues long. V shed 0 bases and J shed 7 bases, with 21 bases lying between them. Germline V lookup: CDR1 LGHNT, CDR2 FRNRAP.

The CDR3 sequence is CASSLSTVSNQPQHF. Here the CDR3 DNA reads TGTGCCAGCAGTTTATCGACAGTTAGCAATCAGCCCCAGCATTTT. The chain joins TRBV27 to TRBJ1-5; D is perhaps TRBD1 (5 bases). V was shortened by 0 bases and J by 0 bases, with 6 bases between the two germline ends. The germline V gene encodes CDR1 MNHEY and CDR2 SMNVEV (reference sequence). The CDR3 totals 15 residues.

The chain employs TRBV7-2 and TRBJ2-3; 7 bases align to TRBD2. The V segment lost 5 bases and the J segment 0 bases; nucleotides outside the gene matches: 8. This CDR3 region has 16 residues. The germline V gene has CDR1 SGHTA and CDR2 FQGNSA. CDR3 amino acids: CASSPLAGESTDTQYF. For the CDR3, the DNA is TGTGCCAGCAGCCCCCTGGCGGGGGAAAGCACAGATACGCAGTATTTT.

Comments on this clone: Within the sample, other DNA sequences also encode this same CDR3. The genes are TRBV5-4 and TRBJ2-5; 11 bases are a match to TRBD2. Germline V CDR1 and CDR2: SGHNT, YYREEE (reference sequence). Losses at the gene ends were 3 bases for V and 2 bases for J; bases not matched to a gene: 3. CDR3 size: 15 residues. The CDR3 DNA reads as TGTGCCAGCAGCTCGAGACTAGCGGGGCAAGAGACCCAGTACTTC. It specifies CASSSRLAGQETQYF.

The chain joins TRBV18 to TRBJ2-7; TRBD1 aligns across 7 bases. The germline CDR1 and CDR2 sequences are KGHSH and LQKENI. The V and J ends lost 2 bases and 0 bases, in that order; junction bases with no gene match: 7. This CDR3 has 16 amino acids. Here the CDR3 reads CASSPVGQSSSYEQYF. The CDR3 coding sequence is TGTGCCAGCTCACCAGTGGGACAGTCTAGCTCCTACGAGCAGTACTTC.

The chain couples TRBV11-1 to TRBJ2-5; TRBD1 might be the D (6 bases). CDR3 length: 14 residues. The V end lost 3 bases, the J end lost 0 bases, and 8 bases lay between the germline ends. Germline V gene data show CDR1 as SGHAT and CDR2 as FQDESV (reference sequence). Here the CDR3 DNA reads TGTGCCAGCAGCTTCCGGACAGACCAAGAGACCCAGTACTTC. Protein: CASSFRTDQETQYF.

J is TRBJ1-6 and V is TRBV11-3, with D possibly TRBD1 on 6 matching bases. The CDR3 is 15 residues long. Germline V lookup: CDR1 SGHNT, CDR2 YENEEA. Trimming removed 0 bases at V and 7 bases at J, with 10 bases between. CDR3 protein: CASSLDSGANSPLHF. For the CDR3, the DNA is TGTGCCAGCAGCTTAGACTCAGGGGCGAATTCACCCCTCCACTTT.

CDR3 sequence: CASSQGPGQFYEQYF. The CDR3, as DNA: TGTGCCAGCAGCCAAGGCCCGGGACAGTTCTACGAGCAGTACTTC. This chain links TRBV3-1 (or the pseudogene TRBV3-2) with TRBJ2-7; TRBD1 agrees at 7 bases. Germline assignment: CDR1 LGHDT and CDR2 YNNKEL (reference sequence). Trimming removed 1 base from V and 3 bases from J; junction bases left unmatched: 6. The CDR3 spans 15 residues.

This rearrangement joins TRBV3-1 (or the pseudogene TRBV3-2) to TRBJ2-5; 11 bases fit TRBD2. V trimming: 1 base; J trimming: 5 bases; junction bases outside the gene matches: 6. The V gene's germline CDR1 is LGHDT and CDR2 YNNKEL (reference sequence). This CDR3 spans 16 amino acids. The CDR3 sequence is CASSQAPGLAAETQYF. CDR3 sequence (DNA): TGTGCCAGCAGCCAAGCCCCGGGACTAGCGGCGGAGACCCAGTACTTC.

The chain links TRBV20-1 to TRBJ2-2, with 8 bases fitting TRBD2. CDR1 is DFQATT, CDR2 SNEGSKA, per germline (reference sequence). Trimming cost V 3 bases and J 4 bases; bases outside gene matches: 7. The CDR3 loop spans 15 amino acids. Written as DNA, the CDR3 is TGCAGTGCTAGTCGTCTAGCGGGTACCACCGGGGAGCTGTTTTTT. Protein sequence: CSASRLAGTTGELFF.

The chain is built from TRBV6-5 and TRBJ1-5; TRBD1 aligns across 7 bases. The CDR3 has 13 amino acids. Germline values: CDR1 MNHEY, CDR2 SVGAGI. V dropped 8 bases and J dropped 5; count of bases not matched to a gene: 6. In DNA, the CDR3 is TGTGCCAGCTTGACAGGGAGATATCAGCCCCAGCATTTT. It yields the protein CASLTGRYQPQHF.

V usage is TRBV28 and J usage is TRBJ1-5, with D perhaps matching TRBD1 (6 bases). Germline V gives CDR1 MDHEN, CDR2 SYDVKM. The V end was cut by 5 bases, the J end by 2 bases, with 13 bases between. This CDR3 is 15 amino acids long. The CDR3 is CASSTSAGGNQPQHF. CDR3 nucleotides: TGTGCCAGCAGTACATCGGCAGGGGGCAATCAGCCCCAGCATTTT.

DNA of the CDR3: TGTGCCAGCAGCCAAGTAAGTCTAGCGGAGCAGTTCTTC. This sequence encodes CASSQVSLAEQFF. J is TRBJ2-1 and V is TRBV3-1 (or the pseudogene TRBV3-2), with a tentative D call TRBD2 (6 bases). The length of the CDR3 is 13 residues. Germline V lookup: CDR1 LGHDT, CDR2 YNNKEL (reference sequence). Trimming removed 1 base at V and 10 bases at J, with 11 bases between.

The chain recombines TRBV5-4 with TRBJ2-5, with D maybe TRBD2 (5 bases). The germline V and J ends were trimmed by 4 bases and 2 bases, with 9 bases remaining between them. Looked up from germline, CDR1 is SGHNT and CDR2 is YYREEE (reference sequence). The length of the CDR3 is 13 residues. Here the CDR3 DNA reads TGTGCCAGCAGCATACCGGGGCAAGAGACCCAGTACTTC. Its translation: CASSIPGQETQYF.

In DNA, the CDR3 is TGTGCCAGCAGCTTACCCTCTTCCCGGGAGGGTAGCTACGAGCAGTACTTC. As protein: CASSLPSSREGSYEQYF. The rearrangement joins TRBV11-3 to TRBJ2-7; the match to TRBD2 covers 8 bases. The CDR3 contains 17 residues. The germline CDR1 and CDR2 sequences are SGHNT and YENEEA. Germline trimming cut 2 bases from V and 3 bases from J; bases unmatched to any gene: 12.

This rearrangement joins TRBV11-2 to TRBJ1-2; no clear D gene. The germline V and J ends were trimmed by 5 bases and 3 bases, with 4 bases remaining between them. From germline, CDR1 is SGHAT and CDR2 FQNNGV. The CDR3 extends over 11 amino acids. CDR3 DNA: TGTGCCAGCAGCACGGACTATGGCTACACCTTC. It is translated as CASSTDYGYTF.

The chain links TRBV7-2 to TRBJ1-5; 8 bases align to TRBD1. Germline CDR1 SGHTA, CDR2 FQGNSA. The CDR3 totals 15 residues. V trimming: 1 base; J trimming: 6 bases; junction bases outside the gene matches: 5. DNA of the CDR3: TGTGCCAGCAGCTTAGTCTGGACAGGGAGTCAGCCCCAGCATTTT. This gives the protein CASSLVWTGSQPQHF.

The chain recombines TRBV13 with TRBJ1-2; the D gene is possibly TRBD1 (5 bases). CDR1 is PRHDT and CDR2 is FYEKMQ in the germline V gene (reference sequence). V lost 5 bases to trimming and J lost 8 bases, with 12 bases between them. The CDR3 has 12 amino acids. CDR3 in DNA: TGTGCCAGCAGCCAACAGGTCGGGGGCTACACCTTC. This gives the protein CASSQQVGGYTF.

The gene calls are TRBV5-4 and TRBJ1-1; D call uncertain. In germline, CDR1 is SGHNT, CDR2 YYREEE (reference sequence). V was shortened by 6 bases and J by 1 base, with 19 bases between the two germline ends. This CDR3 contains 16 residues. CDR3 residues: CASTSTRVTANTEAFF. As DNA, the CDR3 is TGTGCCAGCACCTCAACGCGCGTTACAGCGAACACTGAAGCTTTCTTT.

CDR3 in DNA: TGTGCCTGGAACAGGGCGGGCGAAAAACTGTTTTTT. Protein: CAWNRAGEKLFF. The rearrangement joins TRBV30 to TRBJ1-4; tentative D call: TRBD1 (6 bases). Trimming cost V 4 bases and J 8 bases, with 11 bases left between them. The length of the CDR3 is 12 residues. Germline CDR1 reads GTSNPN; CDR2 reads SVGIG (reference sequence).

The chain couples TRBV5-1 to TRBJ1-1, with D possibly matching TRBD1 (5 bases). CDR3 length: 15 residues. Trimming pared 0 bases from V and 4 bases from J, leaving 13 bases between. Germline CDR1 SGHRS, CDR2 YFSETQ. CDR3 bases: TGCGCCAGCAGCTTGGCCCAGGGTGGTGGCACTGAAGCTTTCTTT. Amino acids: CASSLAQGGGTEAFF. The variable domain in full, completed from reference TRBV5-1 and TRBJ1-1, reads KAGVTQTPRYLIKTRGQQVTLSCSPISGHRSVSWYQQTPGQGLQFLFEYFSETQRNKGNFPGRFSGRQFSNSRSEMNVSTLELGDSALYLCASSLAQGGGTEAFFGQGTRLTVV.